This entry lists 22 T cell receptor beta chains sequenced from one sample in a study of cytomegalovirus exposure and HLA in healthy donors. The PCR contained 60 Vbeta and 13 Jbeta primers. Data came from immunoSEQ multiplex PCR; TCRdb stores just in-frame clones and leaves some out. The sample has approximately 170,000 clones; over 80% are singletons. Sequenced sample: PBMCs. The receptors were sampled from a woman aged 45-59 years in good health and CMV-seropositive.

The chain is built from TRBV5-1 and TRBJ2-1; TRBD1 is a possible D gene (6 bases). Trimming cost V 3 bases and J 0 bases, with 10 bases left between them. Looked up from germline, CDR1 is SGHRS and CDR2 is YFSETQ. The CDR3 runs to 15 residues. The CDR3 spells CASSYGQTSYNEQFF. The CDR3 DNA is TGCGCCAGCAGCTACGGACAGACCTCCTACAATGAGCAGTTCTTC.

The V and J genes are TRBV4-3 and TRBJ2-3, with a weak D call TRBD1 (6 bases). The CDR3 sequence is 14 residues long. Per the germline V gene, CDR1 is LGHNA and CDR2 is YSLEER. Trimming left V 0 bases short and J 3 bases short, with 7 bases between. CDR3 sequence: CASSQEQGTDTQYF. CDR3 nucleotide sequence: TGCGCCAGCAGCCAAGAACAGGGAACAGATACGCAGTATTTT.

A few counts support this clone. The chain joins TRBV7-9 to TRBJ1-1, with D perhaps TRBD1 (6 bases). This CDR3 spans 14 amino acids. Germline values: CDR1 SEHNR, CDR2 FQNEAQ (reference sequence). V shed 1 base and J shed 7 bases, with 13 bases lying between them. CDR3 in DNA: TGTGCCAGCAGCTTAGACCTGGGGGCGTTTGAAGCTTTCTTT. Translated, it gives CASSLDLGAFEAFF. The full variable domain, with the rest looked up from reference TRBV7-9 and TRBJ1-1, is DTGVSQNPRHKITKRGQNVTFRCDPISEHNRLYWYRQTLGQGPEFLTYFQNEAQLEKSRLLSDRFSAERPKGSFSTLEIQRTEQGDSAMYLCASSLDLGAFEAFFGQGTRLTVV.

V gene TRBV18 combines with J gene TRBJ1-2; D ambiguous. Germline V gene data show CDR1 as KGHSH and CDR2 as LQKENI. Trimming shortened V by 2 bases and J by 3 bases, and 10 bases separated the two germline ends. This CDR3 contains 14 residues. The CDR3 DNA sequence: TGTGCCAGCTCACCAACTCGGGTCGACTATGGCTACACCTTC. Translating it yields CASSPTRVDYGYTF.

This sequence joins TRBV19 and TRBJ1-6, with TRBD1 as a possible D gene (5 bases). Trimming cost V 6 bases and J 0 bases, with 9 bases left between them. Germline CDR1 LNHDA, CDR2 SQIVND (reference sequence). CDR3 length equals 15 residues. Written as DNA, the CDR3 is TGTGCCAGTAGACCCGACAGCTCCTATAATTCACCCCTCCACTTT. Its translation is CASRPDSSYNSPLHF.

The gene calls are TRBV6-1 and TRBJ2-7; 9 bases match TRBD1. The CDR3 has 14 residues. After removal of 4 bases from V and 7 bases from J, the junction contained 8 bases not matched to a gene. CDR1 and CDR2 from the germline V gene are MNHNS and SASEGT. CDR3 protein: CASSVDRGRTEQYF. CDR3 nucleotides: TGTGCCAGCAGTGTGGACAGGGGCCGTACGGAGCAGTACTTC.

This sequence joins TRBV2 and TRBJ1-1; D is possibly TRBD1 (5 bases). V gave up 8 bases and J gave up 6 bases, with 16 bases separating them. The CDR3 spans 13 residues. The germline V gene encodes CDR1 SNHLY and CDR2 FYNNEI. The CDR3 nucleotides are TGTGCCAGCGGGGTGGGGGGTCTATCTGAAGCTTTCTTT. Translating gives CASGVGGLSEAFF.

This clone was counted a single time. The CDR3 bases are TGTGCCAGCAGTGGGACAGGGGGCTACCTATCGAACACCGGGGAGCTGTTTTTT. This gives the protein CASSGTGGYLSNTGELFF. V usage is TRBV6-1 and J usage is TRBJ2-2; 11 nucleotides match TRBD1. Trimming removed 4 bases from V and 0 bases from J; junction bases left unmatched: 7. There are 18 residues in the CDR3. Germline V gene sequence: CDR1 MNHNS, CDR2 SASEGT.

The chain carries TRBV25-1 and TRBJ1-2; 12 bases align to TRBD1. V was clipped by 5 bases and J by 7 bases; unmatched bases: 8. This CDR3 has 15 residues. Germline V gene lookup returns CDR1 MGHDK and CDR2 SYGVNS. Written as DNA, the CDR3 is TGTGCCAGCAGTAGTCCCGGGACAGGGGGCTTTGGCTACACCTTC. This encodes CASSSPGTGGFGYTF.

The V and J genes are TRBV10-3 and TRBJ2-2, with 8 bases that match TRBD1. J was trimmed by 5 bases and V by 11 bases; bases with no gene match: 4. The CDR3 covers 12 residues. Germline loops: CDR1 ENHRY, CDR2 SYGVKD. The CDR3 region is CASGQVTGELFF. CDR3 DNA: TGTGCCTCGGGACAGGTAACCGGGGAGCTGTTTTTT.

The V and J genes are TRBV28 and TRBJ1-2; D may be TRBD1 (6 bases). The CDR3 is made up of 13 amino acids. Germline CDR1 reads MDHEN; CDR2 reads SYDVKM. The ends were cut back, 2 bases at V and 6 bases at J, with 10 bases in the middle. CDR3 DNA: TGTGCCAGCAGTTTAAGGGCAGGGGATGGCTACACCTTC. Protein sequence: CASSLRAGDGYTF.

The genes are TRBV7-9 and TRBJ1-1; TRBD1 is a possible D gene (5 bases). Germline-derived CDR1 and CDR2 are SEHNR and FQNEAQ (reference sequence). There are 16 residues in the CDR3. V was trimmed by 5 bases and J by 1 base, leaving 17 bases between them. The CDR3 sequence: CASSPRRGAPNTEAFF. CDR3 DNA sequence: TGTGCCAGCAGCCCCCGGCGGGGCGCGCCGAACACTGAAGCTTTCTTT.

V gene TRBV28 combines with J gene TRBJ2-1; 8 bases fit TRBD2. This CDR3 spans 13 amino acids. V shed 6 bases, J shed 4 bases, and the junction held 2 bases outside the gene matches. Germline assignment: CDR1 MDHEN and CDR2 SYDVKM. CDR3 amino acids: CASRKRGYNEQFF. The DNA of the CDR3 is TGTGCCAGCAGAAAGCGGGGGTACAATGAGCAGTTCTTC.

The chain employs TRBV5-1 and TRBJ1-2, with 12 positions matching TRBD1. The CDR3 runs 17 residues. The germline V gene has CDR1 SGHRS and CDR2 YFSETQ. J was trimmed by 3 bases and V by 1 base; bases with no gene match: 7. CDR3 nucleotide sequence: TGCGCCAGCAGCTTGCTCGGGACAGGGGGCGCATACTATGGCTACACCTTC. Translated: CASSLLGTGGAYYGYTF.

V and J are TRBV19 and TRBJ2-7; TRBD2 matches 8 bases. Looked up from germline, CDR1 is LNHDA and CDR2 is SQIVND (reference sequence). The CDR3 consists of 16 residues. After removal of 5 bases from V and 0 bases from J, the junction contained 9 bases not matched to a gene. CDR3 loop: CASSSLSGTTSYEQYF. The CDR3 DNA sequence: TGTGCCAGTAGTTCCCTTAGCGGGACCACCTCCTACGAGCAGTACTTC.

The CDR3 DNA sequence: TGTGCCAGAAGCTCCCAGGCGGGAGGGGGGCTTAACTATGGCTACACCTTC. This encodes CARSSQAGGGLNYGYTF. This chain joins TRBV7-5 and TRBJ1-2. TRBV7-5 is a pseudogene. The CDR3 loop spans 17 amino acids.

This rearrangement joins TRBV19 to TRBJ1-2, with D possibly being TRBD1 (5 bases). This CDR3 comprises 14 residues. CDR1 and CDR2 (germline): LNHDA, SQIVND (reference sequence). The V gene lost 5 bases and the J gene lost 0 bases, with 10 bases spanning the gap. In nucleotides, the CDR3 is TGTGCCAGTAGTGGGGCCTTCTCTAACTATGGCTACACCTTC. Translated: CASSGAFSNYGYTF.

V and J are TRBV11-3 and TRBJ2-1; 10 bases align to TRBD1. CDR3 size: 15 residues. The germline CDR1 and CDR2 sequences are SGHNT and YENEEA. V dropped 4 bases and J dropped 3; count of bases not matched to a gene: 3. The CDR3 here is CASSSRDRGYNEQFF. CDR3 bases: TGTGCCAGCAGCTCCCGGGACAGGGGCTACAATGAGCAGTTCTTC.

Concerning this clone: The junction shows a germline mismatch at one end, possibly a read error. CDR3 DNA: TGTGCTAGCAGCCCAGGCGTGAGTAGGCAAGAGACCCAGTACTTC. Its protein is CASSPGVSRQETQYF. V is TRBV7-7 and J is TRBJ2-5; D ambiguous. The CDR3 totals 15 residues. CDR1 SSHAT and CDR2 FNYEAQ come from the germline V gene (reference sequence).

The chain carries TRBV29-1 and TRBJ2-1, with TRBD2 identical over 9 bases. CDR3 length: 14 amino acids. The V segment lost 5 bases and the J segment 6 bases; nucleotides outside the gene matches: 8. The V gene's germline CDR1 is SQVTM and CDR2 ANQGSEA. The CDR3 DNA follows: TGCAGCGTTACGGCGGGAGGGATCGGCAATGAGCAGTTCTTC. Amino acids: CSVTAGGIGNEQFF.

The chain carries TRBV6-5 and TRBJ1-5; a possible D gene is TRBD1 (5 bases). This CDR3 comprises 15 residues. The germline V gene has CDR1 MNHEY and CDR2 SVGAGI. V was cut by 6 bases and J by 4 bases, with 16 bases left in between. CDR3 in amino acids: CASRGMGPPNQPQHF. CDR3 coding DNA: TGTGCCAGCAGGGGAATGGGGCCTCCTAATCAGCCCCAGCATTTT.

The chain is built from TRBV7-3 and TRBJ1-1, with D possibly TRBD1 on 5 matching bases. The ends were cut back, 6 bases at V and 1 base at J, with 12 bases in the middle. This CDR3 is 14 amino acids long. Germline V gene data show CDR1 as SGHTA and CDR2 as FQGTGA. The CDR3 here is CASRPGHQNTEAFF. Written as DNA, the CDR3 is TGTGCCAGCAGACCCGGACACCAGAACACTGAAGCTTTCTTT.